These T cell receptor beta chains were read from a single sample in a study of CD8+ T cells in alopecia areata. The table came from immunoSEQ multiplex PCR; TCRdb's copy has only in-frame clones and leaves some out. In the table there are roughly 180,000 clones, 50% to 70% of which are singletons. This specimen was CD4+ T cells sorted from blood, taken at week 0. These receptors were taken from a human donor with alopecia areata. CDR3s include the opening cysteine and the closing phenylalanine or tryptophan. D genes are given only for firm matches. The size entry is marked missing in some rows and otherwise reads once, few, many or a size class.

TRBJ2-6 | TRBV13 | NA | TRBD1 | CASSPPTGGPGANVLTF | TGTGCCAGCAGCCCCCCAACAGGGGGCCCTGGGGCCAACGTCCTGACTTTC
TRBJ2-7 | TRBV10-3 | NA | NA | CAISGVTYEQYF | TGTGCCATCAGTGGCGTGACCTACGAGCAGTACTTC
TRBJ1-6 | TRBV7-2 | NA | NA | CASSLYSSYNSPLHF | TGTGCCAGCAGCTTATACAGCTCCTATAATTCACCCCTCCACTTT
TRBJ1-1 | TRBV21-1 | few | NA | CASSMSNTEAFF | TGTGCCAGCAGCATGTCGAACACTGAAGCTTTCTTT
TRBJ2-7 | TRBV27 | few | TRBD2 | CASSRTGLALNYEQYF | TGTGCCAGCAGTCGAACCGGACTAGCGCTGAACTACGAGCAGTACTTC
TRBJ2-7 | TRBV29-1 | NA | NA | CSVGGGNYEQYF | TGCAGCGTTGGCGGCGGAAACTACGAGCAGTACTTC
TRBJ2-1 | TRBV27 | NA | NA | CASSLLDYNEQFF | TGTGCCAGCAGTTTATTGGATTACAATGAGCAGTTCTTC
TRBJ1-2 | TRBV18 | NA | TRBD1 | CASSPLRTGNGYTF | TGTGCCAGCTCACCACTGAGGACAGGGAATGGCTACACCTTC
TRBJ2-1 | TRBV29-1 | few | TRBD2 | CSVTNLAGGPGEQFF | TGCAGCGTCACAAACCTAGCGGGGGGGCCTGGTGAGCAGTTCTTC
TRBJ1-2 | TRBV29-1 | NA | NA | CSEGSGGGYTF | TGCAGCGAGGGATCCGGCGGCGGCTACACCTTC
TRBJ1-1 | TRBV11-2 | many | NA | CASSLGGDTEAFF | TGTGCCAGCAGCCTCGGGGGGGACACTGAAGCTTTCTTT
TRBJ2-6 | TRBV7-9 | few | NA | CASSLGDGDGSGANVLTF | TGTGCCAGCAGCTTAGGGGACGGGGATGGCTCTGGGGCCAACGTCCTGACTTTC
TRBJ2-5 | TRBV7-2 | NA | TRBD2 | CASSPHGPGLQETQYF | TGTGCCAGCAGCCCCCACGGCCCGGGACTACAAGAGACCCAGTACTTC
TRBJ1-5 | TRBV6-1 | NA | NA | CASSSFRQPQHF | TGTGCCAGCAGCTCCTTTCGGCAGCCCCAGCATTTT
TRBJ1-6 | TRBV25-1 | NA | NA | CASSETAYNSPLHF | TGTGCCAGCAGTGAGACAGCTTATAATTCACCCCTCCACTTT
TRBJ1-6 | TRBV6-5 | NA | TRBD1 | CASSGTGTANSPLHF | TGTGCCAGCAGTGGGACCGGGACAGCTAATTCACCCCTCCACTTT
TRBJ2-7 | TRBV6-1 | NA | NA | CASKEGGGPYEQYF | TGTGCCAGCAAAGAAGGGGGGGGGCCCTACGAGCAGTACTTC
TRBJ2-6 | TRBV2 | NA | NA | CASSGRDLVSSGRSGANVLTF | TGTGCCAGCAGTGGCCGGGACCTAGTATCGTCGGGCCGATCTGGGGCCAACGTCCTGACTTTC
TRBJ2-7 | TRBV29-1 | NA | NA | CSVEEDYEQYF | TGCAGCGTTGAAGAGGACTACGAGCAGTACTTC
TRBJ1-1 | TRBV15 | NA | NA | CATSRDLFLGDEAFF | TGTGCCACCAGCAGAGATCTCTTTCTCGGTGATGAAGCTTTCTTT
TRBJ2-5 | TRBV29-1 | NA | TRBD1 | CSVKGQGETQYF | TGCAGCGTTAAGGGACAGGGAGAGACCCAGTACTTC
TRBJ2-6 | TRBV7-6 | NA | NA | CASSLRLSSGANVLTF | TGTGCCAGCAGCTTACGTCTTAGCTCTGGGGCCAACGTCCTGACTTTC
TRBJ1-1 | TRBV2 | NA | NA | CASNLAYMNTEAFF | TGTGCCAGCAACCTTGCATACATGAACACTGAAGCTTTCTTT
TRBJ2-7 | TRBV29-1 | NA | NA | CSVRGQFSYEQYF | TGCAGCGTCAGAGGGCAGTTCTCCTACGAGCAGTACTTC
TRBJ2-7 | TRBV18 | NA | TRBD1 | CASSQTGTGQSEQYF | TGTGCCAGCTCACAAACCGGGACAGGGCAAAGCGAGCAGTACTTC
TRBJ2-2 | TRBV30 | NA | NA | CAGRPGANTGELFF | TGTGCCGGACGCCCGGGGGCTAACACCGGGGAGCTGTTTTTT
TRBJ2-7 | TRBV18 | once | NA | CASSPELHYEQYF | TGTGCCAGCTCACCAGAACTCCACTACGAGCAGTACTTC